This T cell receptor beta chain was observed in a study of post-analysis software for immune sequencing data. Study-level points and caveats: In patients, TRBV5-6, TRBV5-1 and TRBV20-1 belonged to roughly five TRBV segments found more frequently than in controls.

Unique molecular identifiers were carried by the TCR beta cDNA libraries. TCRdb used MiXCR to reprocess the PCR reads, holding one entry per CDR3 protein. The data show around 400,000 distinct CDR3 sequences, around a third seen once. Germline lookup yields CDR1 MNHEY and CDR2 SMNVEV (reference sequence). With 2 bases removed from V and 1 base from J, the gap between germline ends came to 14 bases. The CDR3 has 16 amino acids. Only a few counts were recorded for this clonotype. Antigen: not known. The receptor's source is a girl between 5 and 17 years old with multiple sclerosis. Sample: blood. The rearrangement uses TRBV27 and TRBJ1-1; D is uncertain. The CDR3 here is CASSLRPERKNTEAFF. The CDR3 DNA reads as TGTGCCAGCAGTTTACGGCCGGAACGGAAGAACACTGAAGCTTTCTTT.